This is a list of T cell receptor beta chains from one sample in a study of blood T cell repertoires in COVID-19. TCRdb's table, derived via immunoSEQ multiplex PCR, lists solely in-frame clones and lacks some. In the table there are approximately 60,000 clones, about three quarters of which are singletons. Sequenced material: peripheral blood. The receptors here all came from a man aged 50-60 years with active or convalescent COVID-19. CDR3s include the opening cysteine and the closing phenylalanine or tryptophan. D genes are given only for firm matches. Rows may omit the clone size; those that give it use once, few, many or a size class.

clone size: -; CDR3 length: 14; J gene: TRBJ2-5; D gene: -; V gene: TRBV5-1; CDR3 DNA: TGCGCCAGCGGATCTAGTAGCGGCCAAGAGACCCAGTACTTC; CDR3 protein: CASGSSSGQETQYF
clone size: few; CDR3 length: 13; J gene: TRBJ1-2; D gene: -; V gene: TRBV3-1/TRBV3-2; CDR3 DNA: TGTGCCAGCAGCCACAGGGACTCCCGCGGCTACACCTTC; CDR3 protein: CASSHRDSRGYTF
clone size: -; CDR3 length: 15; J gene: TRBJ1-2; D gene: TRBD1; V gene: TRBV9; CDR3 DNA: TGTGCCAGCAGCGGAACCCAGGGGGCTGGTTATGGCTACACCTTC; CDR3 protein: CASSGTQGAGYGYTF
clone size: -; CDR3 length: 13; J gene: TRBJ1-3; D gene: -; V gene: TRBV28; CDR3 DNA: TGTGCCAGCAGTACCTACCGGGTAAACACCATATATTTT; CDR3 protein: CASSTYRVNTIYF
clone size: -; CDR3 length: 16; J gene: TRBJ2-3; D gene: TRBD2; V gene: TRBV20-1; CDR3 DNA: TGCAGTGCTAGTGCACGACTAGCGGGGGCGACAGATACGCAGTATTTT; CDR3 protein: CSASARLAGATDTQYF
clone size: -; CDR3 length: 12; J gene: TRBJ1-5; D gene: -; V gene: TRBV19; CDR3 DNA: TGTGCCAGTAGTATAGGGGCGAAGCCCCAGCATTTT; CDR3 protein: CASSIGAKPQHF
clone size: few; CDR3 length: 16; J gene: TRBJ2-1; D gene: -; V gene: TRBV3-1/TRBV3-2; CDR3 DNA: TGTGCCAGCAGCCAAGATACCAGCGATGGTTACAATGAGCAGTTCTTC; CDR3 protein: CASSQDTSDGYNEQFF
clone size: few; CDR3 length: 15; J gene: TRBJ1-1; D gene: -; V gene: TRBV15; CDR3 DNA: TGTGCCACCAGCAGAGCCGGGGAAGGGAGGGCTGAAGCTTTCTTT; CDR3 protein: CATSRAGEGRAEAFF
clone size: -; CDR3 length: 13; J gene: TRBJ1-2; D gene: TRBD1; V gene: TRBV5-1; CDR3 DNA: TGCGCCAGCAGCTTGGCCGGGACAGGGTCTCTCACCTTC; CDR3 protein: CASSLAGTGSLTF
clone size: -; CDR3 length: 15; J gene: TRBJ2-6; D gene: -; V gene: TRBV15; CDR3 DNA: TGTGCCACCAGCAGAGGCCTACCGGGGGCCAACGTCCTGACTTTC; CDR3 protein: CATSRGLPGANVLTF
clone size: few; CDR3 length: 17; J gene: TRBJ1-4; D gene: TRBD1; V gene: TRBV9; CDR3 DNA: TGTGCCAGCAGCGTAGGCCGGACAGGGACAACTAATGAAAAACTGTTTTTT; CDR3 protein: CASSVGRTGTTNEKLFF
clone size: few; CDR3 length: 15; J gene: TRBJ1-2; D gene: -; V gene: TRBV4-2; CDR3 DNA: TGTGCCAGCAGCCCCGTGGTCGGTCGGGGCTATGGCTACACCTTC; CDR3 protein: CASSPVVGRGYGYTF
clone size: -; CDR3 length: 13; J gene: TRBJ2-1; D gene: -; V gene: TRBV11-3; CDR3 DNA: TGTGCCAGCAGCTTAGGGAGGGGAAAAGTGCAGTTCTTC; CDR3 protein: CASSLGRGKVQFF
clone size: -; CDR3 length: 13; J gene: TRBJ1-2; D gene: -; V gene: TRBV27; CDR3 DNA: TGTGCCAGCAGGGACGGCGGGCCCTATGGCTACACCTTC; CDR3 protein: CASRDGGPYGYTF
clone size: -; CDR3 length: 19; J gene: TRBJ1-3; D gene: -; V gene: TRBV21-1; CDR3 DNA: TGTGCCAGCAGCAGATCGTTGGGACAGGGGCTGATCTCTGGAAACACCATATATTTT; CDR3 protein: CASSRSLGQGLISGNTIYF
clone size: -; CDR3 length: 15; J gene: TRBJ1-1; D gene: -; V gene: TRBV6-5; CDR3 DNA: TGTGCCAGCAGTTACTCGTCCAGGCGGAACACTGAAGCTTTCTTT; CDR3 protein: CASSYSSRRNTEAFF
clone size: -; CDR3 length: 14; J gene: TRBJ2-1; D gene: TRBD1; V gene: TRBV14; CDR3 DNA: TGTGCCAGCAGCCCGGGGACCAGGGGGAATGAGCAGTTCTTC; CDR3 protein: CASSPGTRGNEQFF
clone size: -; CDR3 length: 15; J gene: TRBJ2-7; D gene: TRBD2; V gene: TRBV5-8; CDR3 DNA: TGTGCCAGCAGCTTGGATCTAGCGGGAATACCCGAGCAGTACTTC; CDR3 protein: CASSLDLAGIPEQYF
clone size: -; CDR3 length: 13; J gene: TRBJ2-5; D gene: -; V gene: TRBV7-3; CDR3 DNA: TGTGCCAGCAGCTTCGACAGAGGAGAGACCCAGTACTTC; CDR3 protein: CASSFDRGETQYF
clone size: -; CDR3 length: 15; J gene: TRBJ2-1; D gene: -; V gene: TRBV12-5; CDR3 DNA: TGTGCTAGTGGCAGACAGTGGAGCTCCTACAATGAGCAGTTCTTC; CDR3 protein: CASGRQWSSYNEQFF
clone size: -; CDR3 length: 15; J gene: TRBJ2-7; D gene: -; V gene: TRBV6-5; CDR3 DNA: TGTGCCAGCAGTACGATTCGCCCCCCCTACTACGAGCAGTACTTC; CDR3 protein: CASSTIRPPYYEQYF
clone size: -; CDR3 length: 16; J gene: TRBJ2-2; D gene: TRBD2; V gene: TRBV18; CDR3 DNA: TGTGCCAGCTCACCTGGACTAGCAGGGAACACCGGGGAGCTGTTTTTT; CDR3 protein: CASSPGLAGNTGELFF
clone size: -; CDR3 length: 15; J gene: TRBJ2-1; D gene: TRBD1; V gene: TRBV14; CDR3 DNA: TGTGCCAGCAGCCAAGTAGGGGGCCCCTACAATGAGCAGTTCTTC; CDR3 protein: CASSQVGGPYNEQFF
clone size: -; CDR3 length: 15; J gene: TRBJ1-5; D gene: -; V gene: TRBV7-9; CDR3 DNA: TGTGCCAGCAGCTTAGGACTAGCGGGCAATCAGCCCCAGCATTTT; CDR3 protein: CASSLGLAGNQPQHF
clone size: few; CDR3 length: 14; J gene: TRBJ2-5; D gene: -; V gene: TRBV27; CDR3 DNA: TGTGCCAGCAGTTTATCGGCGGGGATGGAGACCCAGTACTTC; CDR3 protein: CASSLSAGMETQYF
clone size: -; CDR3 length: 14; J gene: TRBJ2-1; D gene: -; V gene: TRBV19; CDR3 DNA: TGTGCCAGTAGTATAGCTTACCGGGAGAATGAGCAGTTCTTC; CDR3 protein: CASSIAYRENEQFF
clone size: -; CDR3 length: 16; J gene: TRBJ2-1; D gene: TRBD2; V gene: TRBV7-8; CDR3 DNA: TGTGCCAGCAGCTTAGCTTACGCGGGAGAGTACAATGAGCAGTTCTTC; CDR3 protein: CASSLAYAGEYNEQFF
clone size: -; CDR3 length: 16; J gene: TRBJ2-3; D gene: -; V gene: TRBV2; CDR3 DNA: TGTGCCAGCAGTGAAGGTTTTTGGGACTCCGGAAATACGCAGTATTTT; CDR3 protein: CASSEGFWDSGNTQYF